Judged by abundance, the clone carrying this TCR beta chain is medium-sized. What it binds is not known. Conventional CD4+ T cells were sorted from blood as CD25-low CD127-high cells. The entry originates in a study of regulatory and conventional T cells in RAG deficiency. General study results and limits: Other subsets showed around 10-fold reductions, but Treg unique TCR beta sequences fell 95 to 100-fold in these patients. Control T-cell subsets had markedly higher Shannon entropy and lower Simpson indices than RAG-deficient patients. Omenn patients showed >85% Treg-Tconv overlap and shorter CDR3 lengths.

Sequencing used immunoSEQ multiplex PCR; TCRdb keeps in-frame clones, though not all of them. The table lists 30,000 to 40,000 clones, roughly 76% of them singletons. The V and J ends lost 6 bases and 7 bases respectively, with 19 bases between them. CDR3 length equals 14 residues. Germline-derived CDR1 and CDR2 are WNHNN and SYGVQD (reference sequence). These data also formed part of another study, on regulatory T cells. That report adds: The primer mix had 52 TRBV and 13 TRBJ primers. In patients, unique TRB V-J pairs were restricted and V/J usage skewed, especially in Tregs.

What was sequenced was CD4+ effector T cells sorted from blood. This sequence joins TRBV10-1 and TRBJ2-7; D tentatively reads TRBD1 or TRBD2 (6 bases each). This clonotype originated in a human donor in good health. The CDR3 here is CASSPPGARKEQYF. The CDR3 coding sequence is TGCGCCAGCAGCCCCCCGGGGGCTAGGAAAGAGCAGTACTTC.